The present entry profiles one T cell receptor beta chain with its context. No antigen is known for it. This sample is part of a study of radiotherapy plus CTLA-4 blockade in lung cancer. In the study overall: Among enrolled patients, approximately 18% responded and less than 40% achieved disease control.

The table came from immunoSEQ multiplex PCR; TCRdb's copy has only in-frame clones and leaves some out. The sample comprises 50,000 or so clones, 70% to 90% of which are singletons, and less than 9.5% rests with the top ten. The CDR3 has 15 residues. Germline V gene lookup returns CDR1 SGHNT and CDR2 YYREEE (reference sequence). With 4 bases removed from V and 12 bases from J, the gap between germline ends came to 23 bases. Points from the study as a whole: Among reported predictors of response, early blood T cell clone dynamics with interferon-beta performed best. An expansion of tumor-derived TCR clones occurred in blood after radiotherapy plus ipilimumab.

The clonotype comes from a human donor with non-small cell lung cancer whose response to radiotherapy plus ipilimumab could not be evaluated. Material: peripheral blood, obtained from a patient treated with radiotherapy plus ipilimumab. This chain connects TRBV5-4 to TRBJ2-1, with a possible D match to TRBD2 (6 bases). CDR3 in amino acids: CASSPGTSLGDGQFF. The CDR3, as DNA: TGTGCCAGCAGCCCCGGGACTTCCTTAGGGGATGGGCAGTTCTTC. The full variable domain, its missing parts supplied by reference TRBV5-4 and TRBJ2-1, is ETGVTQSPTHLIKTRGQQVTLRCSSQSGHNTVSWYQQALGQGPQFIFQYYREEENGRGNFPPRFSGLQFPNYSSELNVNALELDDSALYLCASSPGTSLGDGQFFGPGTRLTVL.